This is a list of T cell receptor beta chains from one sample in a study of blood T cell repertoires in COVID-19. TCRdb keeps only in-frame clones here, not all; method: immunoSEQ multiplex PCR. This table has 300,000 to 350,000 clones, about 87% appearing once. Source material: PBMCs or T cells enriched from blood (not recorded which). The receptors were gathered from a man in his thirties or forties who had recovered from COVID-19. Each CDR3 is given with its conserved first and last residue. The D gene is left open where the match is weak. The listing skips clone size in some rows; elsewhere it reads once, few, many or a size class.

TRBD1 | TRBJ1-5 | TRBV11-1 | . | TGTGCCAGCAGCGGGACAGCTCATCAGCCCCAGCATTTT | CASSGTAHQPQHF
. | TRBJ2-7 | TRBV28 | . | TGTGCCAGCAGTTACAGAACAGGAAGCGAGCAGTACTTC | CASSYRTGSEQYF
. | TRBJ1-2 | TRBV6-6 | . | TGTGCCAGCAGTTACTTACTAAAGAACTATGGCTACACCTTC | CASSYLLKNYGYTF
. | TRBJ1-3 | TRBV7-9 | once | TGTGCCAGCAGCTTTGCAGGCAGCTCTGGAAACACCATATATTTT | CASSFAGSSGNTIYF
TRBD2 | TRBJ2-7 | TRBV5-6 | . | TGTGCCAGCAGCCCTACTCCGGGACTAGCCTACGAGCAGTACTTC | CASSPTPGLAYEQYF
TRBD2 | TRBJ2-1 | TRBV28 | few | TGTGCCAGCATGAGCGGGGGGACCTACAATGAGCAGTTCTTC | CASMSGGTYNEQFF
TRBD1 | TRBJ2-2 | TRBV7-2 | . | TGTGCCAGCAGACCGACAGGGTCGAACACCGGGGAGCTGTTTTTT | CASRPTGSNTGELFF
. | TRBJ2-6 | TRBV7-6 | . | TGTGCCAGCAGCGTGGGACTTCTACTCTCTGGGGCCAACGTCCTGACTTTC | CASSVGLLLSGANVLTF
TRBD2 | TRBJ2-5 | TRBV7-3 | . | TGTGCCAGCAGCTGGGGGACTAGCGACCGAAAAGAGACCCAGTACTTC | CASSWGTSDRKETQYF
. | TRBJ1-1 | TRBV6-2/TRBV6-3 | . | TGTGCCAGCAGTTACCGGGGTAGCACTGAAGCTTTCTTT | CASSYRGSTEAFF
. | TRBJ2-7 | TRBV28 | . | TGTGCCAGTACCGCGGAGGGCTACCTCTACGAGCAGTACTTC | CASTAEGYLYEQYF
TRBD1 | TRBJ2-3 | TRBV5-1 | . | TGCGCCAGCAGCTTCCGGGACAGGGCTAGCACAGATACGCAGTATTTT | CASSFRDRASTDTQYF
TRBD2 | TRBJ2-5 | TRBV15 | . | TGTGCCACCAGCAACCGCCTAGCGGGGGGGTACCAAGAGACCCAGTACTTC | CATSNRLAGGYQETQYF
TRBD1 | TRBJ2-2 | TRBV11-2 | . | TGTGCCAGCAGACCCAACCAGGGGGCGAACACCGGGGAGCTGTTTTTT | CASRPNQGANTGELFF